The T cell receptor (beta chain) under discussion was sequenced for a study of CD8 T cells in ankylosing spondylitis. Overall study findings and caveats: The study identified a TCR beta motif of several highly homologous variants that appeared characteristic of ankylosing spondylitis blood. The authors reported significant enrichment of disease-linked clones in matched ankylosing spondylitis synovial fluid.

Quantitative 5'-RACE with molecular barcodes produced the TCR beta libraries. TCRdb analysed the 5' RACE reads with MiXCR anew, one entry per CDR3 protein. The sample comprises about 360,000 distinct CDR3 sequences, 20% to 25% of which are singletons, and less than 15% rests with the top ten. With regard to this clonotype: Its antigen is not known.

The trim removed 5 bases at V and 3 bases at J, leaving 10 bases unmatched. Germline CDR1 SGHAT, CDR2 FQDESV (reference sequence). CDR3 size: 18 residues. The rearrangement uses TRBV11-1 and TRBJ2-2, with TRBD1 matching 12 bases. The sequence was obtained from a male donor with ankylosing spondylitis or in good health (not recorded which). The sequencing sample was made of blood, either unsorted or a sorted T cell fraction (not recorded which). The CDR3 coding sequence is TGTGCCAGCAGCCCCTACCCGGGACAGGGGGCCGACACCGGGGAGCTGTTTTTT. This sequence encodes CASSPYPGQGADTGELFF. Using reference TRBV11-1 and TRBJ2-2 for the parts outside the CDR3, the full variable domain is EAEVAQSPRYKITEKSQAVAFWCDPISGHATLYWYRQILGQGPELLVQFQDESVVDDSQLPKDRFSAERLKGVDSTLKIQPAELGDSAMYLCASSPYPGQGADTGELFFGEGSRLTVL.